This TCR beta chain is from a study of vaccination and CD4 T cells after COVID-19. At the level of the study: Once diagnosed, patients had post-COVID samples drawn a median 101 days later (range 35 to 161). Study findings and constraints: Spike mono-reactivity was found in 304 of 307 vaccine-specific clones from convalescent patients.

Sequenced with the Oncomine TCR Beta short-read assay was DNA taken from cultured CD4+ T cells. Each CDR3 protein gets one entry after TCRdb re-called the PCR reads with MiXCR. The table has approximately 18,000 distinct CDR3 sequences, approximately 40% seen once; the top ten hold 15% to 20%. The CDR3 is 11 amino acids. V lost 6 bases and J 6 bases, leaving 7 bases between the germline ends. Germline CDR1 SEHNR, CDR2 FQNEAQ (reference sequence). Concerning this clonotype: Its specificity is not known.

Indicated time point: late sampling 161 to 241 days after vaccination in a few convalescent patients. As for treatment: approximately nine-day PBMC culture with coronavirus spike peptide pools or control peptides (ViraFEST assay). The source was CD4+ T cells from blood, cultured in vitro, collected about 7 months after SARS-CoV-2 vaccination. This TCR was recovered from a human donor who had recovered from COVID-19. The chain has TRBV7-9 and TRBJ2-3; D gene unclear. CDR3 amino acids: CASSRPDTQYF. For the CDR3, the DNA is TGTGCCAGCAGTCGTCCCGATACGCAGTATTTT.